This T cell receptor beta chain was captured by sequencing in a study of T cell responses to AZD1222 COVID-19 vaccine. Overall study findings and caveats: The number of AZD1222 recipients seropositive at baseline was only five or six.

The CDR3 runs 15 residues. Between the trimmed V and J ends, which lost 3 bases and 4 bases, there was a span of 15 bases. The germline V gene encodes CDR1 LNHDA and CDR2 SQIVND (reference sequence). Comments on this clone: Antigen: not known.

TCRdb's table, derived via immunoSEQ multiplex PCR, lists solely in-frame clones and lacks some. The table lists 150,000 to 200,000 clones, about 94% of them singletons, with about 9.2% in the top ten. V is TRBV19 and J is TRBJ1-2; D call uncertain. Sequencing was performed on peripheral blood, taken on day 0 of AZD1222 vaccination. This TCR came from an adult in good health. The CDR3 sequence: CASSIPGLGSYGYTF. The DNA for the CDR3 is TGTGCCAGTAGTATTCCCGGGTTAGGTAGCTATGGCTACACCTTC.